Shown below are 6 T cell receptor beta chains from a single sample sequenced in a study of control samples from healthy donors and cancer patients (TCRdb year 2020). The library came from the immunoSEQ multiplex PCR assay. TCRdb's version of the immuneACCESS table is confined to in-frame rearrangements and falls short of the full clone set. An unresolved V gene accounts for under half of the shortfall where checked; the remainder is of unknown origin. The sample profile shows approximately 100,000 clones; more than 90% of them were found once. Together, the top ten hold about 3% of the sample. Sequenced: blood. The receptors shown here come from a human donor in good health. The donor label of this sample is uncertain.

The CDR3 sequence is CASTYTHERYNEQFF. The DNA for the CDR3 is TGTGCCAGTACCTACACCCACGAACGATACAATGAGCAGTTCTTC. The chain joins TRBV19 to TRBJ2-1; the D is unclear. The germline V gene encodes CDR1 LNHDA and CDR2 SQIVND (reference sequence). The CDR3 loop spans 15 amino acids. Trimming cost V 7 bases and J 4 bases, with 17 bases left between them.

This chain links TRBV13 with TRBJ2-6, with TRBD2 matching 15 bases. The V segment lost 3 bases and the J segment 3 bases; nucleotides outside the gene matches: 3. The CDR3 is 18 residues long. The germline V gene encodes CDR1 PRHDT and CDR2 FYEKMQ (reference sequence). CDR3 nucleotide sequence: TGTGCCAGCAGCTTGGGACTAGCGGGGGGAAATGGGGCCAACGTCCTGACTTTC. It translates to CASSLGLAGGNGANVLTF.

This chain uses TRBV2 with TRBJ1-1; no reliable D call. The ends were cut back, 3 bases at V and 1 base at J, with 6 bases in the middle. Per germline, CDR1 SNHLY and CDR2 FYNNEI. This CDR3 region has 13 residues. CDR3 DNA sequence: TGTGCCAGCAGTGATTGGGGGAACACTGAAGCTTTCTTT. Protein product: CASSDWGNTEAFF. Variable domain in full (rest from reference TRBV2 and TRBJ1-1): EPEVTQTPSHQVTQMGQEVILRCVPISNHLYFYWYRQILGQKVEFLVSFYNNEISEKSEIFDDQFSVERPDGSNFTLKIRSTKLEDSAMYFCASSDWGNTEAFFGQGTRLTVV.

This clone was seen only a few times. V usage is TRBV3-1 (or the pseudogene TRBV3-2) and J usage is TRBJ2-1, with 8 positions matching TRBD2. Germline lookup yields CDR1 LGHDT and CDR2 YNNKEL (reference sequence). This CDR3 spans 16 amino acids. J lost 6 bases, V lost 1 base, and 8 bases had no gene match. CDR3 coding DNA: TGTGCCAGCAGCCAAGTAGATCGGGGGGGCCTCAATGAGCAGTTCTTC. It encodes CASSQVDRGGLNEQFF.

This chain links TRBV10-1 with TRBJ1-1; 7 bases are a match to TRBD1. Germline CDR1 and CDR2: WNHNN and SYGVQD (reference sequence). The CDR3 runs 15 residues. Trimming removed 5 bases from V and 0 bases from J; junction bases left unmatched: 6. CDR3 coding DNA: TGCGCCAGCAGTAAACACCAGGGGGTGAACACTGAAGCTTTCTTT. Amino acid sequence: CASSKHQGVNTEAFF.

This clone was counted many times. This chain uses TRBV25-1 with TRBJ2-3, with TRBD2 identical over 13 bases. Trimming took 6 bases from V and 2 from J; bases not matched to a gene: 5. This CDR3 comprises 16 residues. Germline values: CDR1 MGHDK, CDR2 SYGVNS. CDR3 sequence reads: CASSQLAGGATDTQYF. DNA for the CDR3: TGTGCCAGCAGCCAACTAGCGGGGGGGGCCACAGATACGCAGTATTTT.